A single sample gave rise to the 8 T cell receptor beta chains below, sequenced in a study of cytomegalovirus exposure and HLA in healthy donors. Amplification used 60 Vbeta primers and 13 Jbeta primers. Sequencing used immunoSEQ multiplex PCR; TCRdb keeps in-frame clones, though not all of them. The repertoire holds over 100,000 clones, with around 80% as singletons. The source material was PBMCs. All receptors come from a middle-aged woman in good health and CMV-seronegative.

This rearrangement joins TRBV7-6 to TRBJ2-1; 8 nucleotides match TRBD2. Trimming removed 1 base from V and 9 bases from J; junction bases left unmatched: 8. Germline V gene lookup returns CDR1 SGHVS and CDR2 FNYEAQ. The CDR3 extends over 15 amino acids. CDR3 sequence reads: CASSLGTGGPSEQFF. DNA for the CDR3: TGTGCCAGCAGCTTAGGCACGGGAGGGCCTAGTGAGCAGTTCTTC.

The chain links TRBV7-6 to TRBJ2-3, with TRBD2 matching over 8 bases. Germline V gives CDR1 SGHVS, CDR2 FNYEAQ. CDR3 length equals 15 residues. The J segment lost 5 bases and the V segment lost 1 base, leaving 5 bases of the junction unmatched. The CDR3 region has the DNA TGTGCCAGCAGCTTAGGGGTCCTAGCGGGAGATACGCAGTATTTT. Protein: CASSLGVLAGDTQYF.

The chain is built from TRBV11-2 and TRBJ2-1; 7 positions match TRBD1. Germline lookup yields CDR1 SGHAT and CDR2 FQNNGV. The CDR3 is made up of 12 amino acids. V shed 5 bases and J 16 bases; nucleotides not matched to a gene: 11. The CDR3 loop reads CASSPIPTGIFF. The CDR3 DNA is TGTGCCAGCAGCCCGATTCCGACAGGGATTTTCTTC.

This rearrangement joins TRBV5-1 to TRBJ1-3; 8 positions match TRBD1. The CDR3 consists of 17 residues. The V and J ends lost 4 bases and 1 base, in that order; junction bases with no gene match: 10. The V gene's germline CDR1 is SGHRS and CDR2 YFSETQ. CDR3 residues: CASSLGTGGTSGNTIYF. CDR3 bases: TGCGCCAGCAGCCTTGGGACAGGAGGAACATCTGGAAACACCATATATTTT.

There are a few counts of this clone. CDR3 region: CATSRDRNRGPGEQFF. The CDR3 DNA reads TGTGCCACCAGCAGAGATCGGAACAGGGGGCCGGGTGAGCAGTTCTTC. V is TRBV15 and J is TRBJ2-1; 9 bases line up with TRBD1. Germline-derived CDR1 and CDR2 are LNHNV and YYDKDF (reference sequence). J gave up 9 bases and V 0 bases, and 9 bases lay outside the gene matches. CDR3 length: 16 residues.

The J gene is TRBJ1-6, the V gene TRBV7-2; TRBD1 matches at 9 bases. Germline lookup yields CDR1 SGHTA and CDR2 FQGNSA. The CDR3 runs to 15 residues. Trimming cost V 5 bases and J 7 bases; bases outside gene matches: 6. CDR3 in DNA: TGTGCCAGCAGCCTACAGGGGGCTGAAAATTCACCCCTCCACTTT. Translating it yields CASSLQGAENSPLHF.

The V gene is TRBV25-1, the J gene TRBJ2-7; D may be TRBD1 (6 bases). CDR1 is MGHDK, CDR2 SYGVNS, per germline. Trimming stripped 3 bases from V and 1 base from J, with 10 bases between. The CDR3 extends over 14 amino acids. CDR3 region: CASSDAGDSYEQYF. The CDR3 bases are TGTGCCAGCAGTGACGCAGGGGATTCCTACGAGCAGTACTTC.

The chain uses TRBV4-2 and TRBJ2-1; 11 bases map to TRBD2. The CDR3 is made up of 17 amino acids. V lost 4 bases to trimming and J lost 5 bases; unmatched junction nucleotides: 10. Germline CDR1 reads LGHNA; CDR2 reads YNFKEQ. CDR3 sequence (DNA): TGTGCCAGCAGCCCCCAACTAGCGGGGGAGGAAAACAATGAGCAGTTCTTC. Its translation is CASSPQLAGEENNEQFF.